A selection of T cell receptor beta chains follows, all from one sample in a study of blood T cell repertoires in COVID-19. Profiled with immunoSEQ multiplex PCR; TCRdb holds only in-frame clones, not every one. Of fewer than 250,000 clones in the sample, around 85% were seen once. Sequenced sample: peripheral blood. These receptors all stem from a woman between 45 and 65 years old with acute or convalescent COVID-19. CDR3s include the opening cysteine and the closing phenylalanine or tryptophan. D genes are given only for firm matches. Size tells how often a clone was seen (once, few, many) or the class of an expanded clone, and some rows leave it out.

clone_size j_call cdr3_length v_call d_call cdr3_nt cdr3_aa
- TRBJ1-2 14 TRBV4-3 - TGCGCCAGCAGCCACAGCGGGGTAAACTATGGCTACACCTTC CASSHSGVNYGYTF
- TRBJ2-7 16 TRBV27 TRBD2 TGTGCCAGCCACCCCGGACTAGCGAGCTCCCAACGCGAGCAGTACTTC CASHPGLASSQREQYF
- TRBJ1-4 15 TRBV19 - TGTGCCAGTAGTATCGGGTCGGATGTGAATGAAAAACTGTTTTTT CASSIGSDVNEKLFF
- TRBJ1-6 15 TRBV7-8 - TGTGCCAGCCTTCGGACAGTTTCCTATAATTCACCCCTCCACTTT CASLRTVSYNSPLHF
- TRBJ2-1 14 TRBV9 - TGTGCCAGCAGCGATGGACAGATCAACAATGAGCAGTTCTTC CASSDGQINNEQFF
- TRBJ2-3 13 TRBV6-1 - TGTGCCAGCAGTGAAATGGCTCCGGATACGCAGTATTTT CASSEMAPDTQYF
- TRBJ2-1 17 TRBV5-1 - TGCGCCAGCGGGGAGAATTCCGGGTTCCTCTCCTACAATGAGCAGTTCTTC CASGENSGFLSYNEQFF
- TRBJ2-7 12 TRBV19 - TGTGCCAGTAGTTCCACTAGCCTCGAGCAGTACTTC CASSSTSLEQYF
- TRBJ1-4 17 TRBV21-1 - TGTGCCAGCAGCAAAAGCCCCGACAGGGGGCCTAATGAAAAACTGTTTTTT CASSKSPDRGPNEKLFF
- TRBJ1-1 15 TRBV2 - TGTGCCAGCACCCTCATTATACAGGGACCCCCTGAAGCTTTCTTT CASTLIIQGPPEAFF
- TRBJ2-2 14 TRBV30 - TGTGCCTGGAGTGGCGGGACAGCCCAACAAACGCTGTTTTTT CAWSGGTAQQTLFF
many TRBJ2-1 17 TRBV28 - TGTGCCAGCAGCCCCGCGGCTTTACAGGGATCATACAATGAGCAGTTCTTC CASSPAALQGSYNEQFF
- TRBJ2-1 13 TRBV27 - TGTGCCAGCAGTAATAGGGGTTCGAATGAGCAGTTCTTC CASSNRGSNEQFF
- TRBJ2-2 15 TRBV10-2 - TGCGCCAGCAGCATTAGCGGACCTAACACCGGGGAGCTGTTTTTT CASSISGPNTGELFF
- TRBJ2-2 15 TRBV11-2 TRBD1 TGTGCCAGCAGCTACTACGACAGGGCGGCCGGGGAGCTGTTTTTT CASSYYDRAAGELFF
- TRBJ1-3 16 TRBV28 TRBD1 TGTGCCAGCAGTCCCGACAGGGGAATTGCTGGAAACACCATATATTTT CASSPDRGIAGNTIYF
- TRBJ2-2 15 TRBV4-3 TRBD1 TGCGCCAGCAGCCAGAGGGGACAGGGGCCCCGGGAGCTGTTTTTT CASSQRGQGPRELFF
- TRBJ2-2 14 TRBV7-2 - TGTGCCAGCAGCTTGGGACAAGTCACCGGGGAGCTGTTTTTT CASSLGQVTGELFF
- TRBJ1-1 15 TRBV28 - TGTGCCAGCAGTTTATCTTTTCGGGGGAACCCTGAAGCTTTCTTT CASSLSFRGNPEAFF
- TRBJ1-1 19 TRBV4-3 TRBD1 TGCGCCAGCAGCCAAGATCTCGGGACAGGGGTATTCCGGTACCCTGAAGCTTTCTTT CASSQDLGTGVFRYPEAFF
- TRBJ2-1 16 TRBV5-1 TRBD2 TGCGCCAGCAGCCCGACTAGCGGGAGGGCCATTAATGAGCAGTTCTTC CASSPTSGRAINEQFF
- TRBJ2-3 15 TRBV6-5 TRBD1 TGTGCCAGCTCTGACAGGGGGCGCTACACAGATACGCAGTATTTT CASSDRGRYTDTQYF
- TRBJ2-3 13 TRBV30 TRBD2 TGTGCCTGGAGGGGGGGGAGCACAGATACGCAGTATTTT CAWRGGSTDTQYF
- TRBJ1-6 15 TRBV5-1 TRBD1 TGCGCCAGCAGCTTGGCCGCAGGGGGAAATTCACCCCTCCACTTT CASSLAAGGNSPLHF
- TRBJ1-5 18 TRBV21-1 - TGTGCCAGCAGCAAACAGCGGCCGATAACAGGGTTCAATCAGCCCCAGCATTTT CASSKQRPITGFNQPQHF
- TRBJ1-2 14 TRBV19 TRBD1 TGTGCCAGTAGTTCGTTGGACAGGGAATATGGCTACACCTTC CASSSLDREYGYTF
- TRBJ1-6 17 TRBV7-8 - TGTGCCAGCAGCTTAGTCGCCGGTGACTCTATAGATTCACCCCTCCACTTT CASSLVAGDSIDSPLHF
- TRBJ1-1 14 TRBV18 - TGTGCCAGCTCACAGCAGGGGCTGAACACTGAAGCTTTCTTT CASSQQGLNTEAFF
- TRBJ1-4 15 TRBV6-5 - TGTGCCAGCAGGGCTGGGGCAGGGCGAGAGGAAAAACTGTTTTTT CASRAGAGREEKLFF
- TRBJ2-1 13 TRBV5-1 - TGCGCCAGCAGCATAAACAGGGCCGATGAGCAGTTCTTC CASSINRADEQFF
- TRBJ2-7 16 TRBV5-5 TRBD2 TGTGCCAGCAGCCCTCAACTAGCGGGGGAAAATTACGAGCAGTACTTC CASSPQLAGENYEQYF
- TRBJ2-2 12 TRBV6-5 TRBD2 TGTGCCAGCTTCGGGACTATAGGCTCATTGTTTTTT CASFGTIGSLFF
- TRBJ2-7 14 TRBV24-1 - TGTGCCACCAGTGAAACAGGAGGGTTCCACGAGCAGTACTTC CATSETGGFHEQYF
- TRBJ1-2 17 TRBV28 - TGTGCCAGCAGGTCAACGGCTGGGGCCCCGGGGGGGTATGGCTACACCTTC CASRSTAGAPGGYGYTF
- TRBJ1-1 15 TRBV18 - TGTGCCAGCTCACCAAATCAGGATATGAACACTGAAGCTTTCTTT CASSPNQDMNTEAFF
- TRBJ2-7 14 TRBV11-3 - TGTGCCAGCAGCTTAGGTGCGGCGACCTACGAGCAGTACTTC CASSLGAATYEQYF
- TRBJ2-6 14 TRBV7-2 - TGTGCCAGCAGCTCTTACTCTGGGGCCAACGTCCTGACTTTC CASSSYSGANVLTF
- TRBJ2-3 16 TRBV7-6 - TGTGCCAGCAGCTTTGATGGAGACGGGAGTCCAGATACGCAGTATTTT CASSFDGDGSPDTQYF
- TRBJ2-7 16 TRBV28 TRBD2 TGTGCCAGCAGTTTATCGGGACTAGCGGGAGTCTACGAGCAGTACTTC CASSLSGLAGVYEQYF
- TRBJ1-2 14 TRBV6-5 - TGTGCCAGCAGTTACTCGAGAGGGTTGGGGGGCTACACCTTC CASSYSRGLGGYTF
- TRBJ2-5 13 TRBV6-6 TRBD1 TGTGCCAGCAAAACGACAGGGCGTGAGACCCAGTACTTC CASKTTGRETQYF
few TRBJ2-4 15 TRBV2 TRBD2 TGTGCCAGCAGTCCTCGGACTAGCGGGAACGTCATTCAGTACTTC CASSPRTSGNVIQYF
- TRBJ1-2 17 TRBV28 TRBD1 TGTGCCAGCAGTTTATCGGCAGGGGGCGCATTTAACTATGGCTACACCTTC CASSLSAGGAFNYGYTF
- TRBJ1-1 16 TRBV15 TRBD1 TGTGCCACCAGCAGATTACTTGGACAGGCGAACACTGAAGCTTTCTTT CATSRLLGQANTEAFF
- TRBJ1-6 21 TRBV14 - TGTGCCAGCAGCCAAGGACTGAGAGAGGGCAGCGTCTTTCCAACTGGATCACCCCTCCACTTT CASSQGLREGSVFPTGSPLHF
few TRBJ2-7 14 TRBV6-1 - TGTGCCAGCAGTGAAGGGAGTTGGGCCTACGAGCAGTACTTC CASSEGSWAYEQYF
- TRBJ2-7 13 TRBV11-2 - TGTGCCAGCAGCCAGATAGGAGGTTACGAGCAGTACTTC CASSQIGGYEQYF
- TRBJ2-5 14 TRBV27 - TGTGCCAGCAGTGACCTAGTGTCCCAAGAGACCCAGTACTTC CASSDLVSQETQYF
- TRBJ1-4 15 TRBV6-5 - TGTGCCAGCAGTTACTCGAAGTCCGGTAATGAAAAACTGTTTTTT CASSYSKSGNEKLFF
few TRBJ1-5 14 TRBV6-6 - TGTGCCAGCAGACAGGGTTCAGGCAATCAGCCCCAGCATTTT CASRQGSGNQPQHF
- TRBJ1-6 12 TRBV27 - TGTGCCAGCAGTCCCCCGACAGACCCCCAGCACTTT CASSPPTDPQHF
- TRBJ1-5 15 TRBV6-2/TRBV6-3 TRBD1 TGTGCCAGCAGCCGAGGCCAGGGGGCTCGTCAGCCCCAGCATTTT CASSRGQGARQPQHF